This T cell receptor (beta chain) is drawn from a study of shared clonotypes between healthy human individuals (dated by TCRdb to 2018 to 2020). At the level of the whole study: A few men and a couple of women, aged 18 to 49 years, made up the cohort. For each donor, CD4 naive and CD4 memory were each given three plates, CD8 naive was given two plates, and CD8 memory was given one plate. To estimate repertoire size and how much clonotype sharing occurs between individuals, the study deeply sequenced the blood TCR repertoires of several healthy adults. To increase sequencing depth and limit assay-specific biases, TCR repertoire library preparation and sequencing were carried out by different laboratories using diverse techniques. Each donor's leukapheresis produced roughly between roughly 0.85 and 10 billion PBMCs. The paper as a whole reports these results and caveats: Naive subsets generally had larger estimated clonotype richness than memory subsets did. Higher generation probabilities were observed for clonotypes shared by all four sorted-subset donors than for non-shared clonotypes. Rarefaction of sorted-subset datasets indicated incomplete sequencing despite the large sequencing depth. Sharing across a handful of donors was observed for approximately 5% of naive CD4, around 3.5% of naive CD8, roughly 2.4% of memory CD4, and roughly 0.4% of memory CD8 clonotypes. Sampling was restricted to blood, and TCR repertoires in tissues likely differ from the TCR repertoires found in blood. Because the study included only a small number of donors, the genetic and exposure-history diversity represented was limited. Based on pairwise subsampling, the degree of clonotype sharing among donors was expected to be affected by sequencing depth.

The donors were healthy, HIV-negative adults with no recently reported acute infections or vaccinations. Every donor was a Caucasian adult residing in Nashville, Tennessee, USA. CD4+ T cells were enriched by magnetic negative selection, after which naive cells were positively selected on CD45RA and the negative fraction was taken as the memory subset. Blood was obtained by leukapheresis, after which PBMCs were separated by Ficoll-Histopaque density gradient centrifugation and cryopreserved in liquid nitrogen vapor phase. Analytical flow cytometry was used to check the purity and quantity of each magnetically sorted T cell population. Each sorted fraction had its genomic DNA isolated and then quantified by UV absorbance on a Nanodrop 2000c. This clone was detected a few times. There is no known antigen for this receptor. No much larger clone exists at a distance of one base, and base qualities are not known.

TCR CDR3 regions were amplified from genomic DNA by multiplex PCR using the deep immunoSEQ assay. For each cell subset, the extracted genomic DNA was distributed evenly across all wells of several immunoSEQ 96-well plates, and each plate served as one replicate. For sorted subsets, 200 to 250 ng genomic DNA, equal to tens of thousands of T cell genomes, was loaded into each replicate PCR. The purified libraries were quantified using a Qubit 3.0 fluorometer, sized with a Bioanalyzer 2100, and then quantified again using the KAPA Library Quantification kit. A separate single-read 150-cycle Illumina NextSeq 550 flow cell was used to sequence each immunoSEQ 96-well plate. The study's processing was this. Because only junctional sequences without quality scores were contained in the immunoSEQ output, filtering matching that applied to full-length reads could not be performed. Sequences were annotated with PyIR, a Python wrapper for IgBLAST v1.9, using IMGT germline references to assign V/J genes and CDR3. Reads with weak V/J assignments (E-value above 1e-6), missing CDR3, stop codons, out-of-frame junctions, or ambiguous translated residues were removed. A V3J clonotype was defined by an identical inferred V gene, J gene, and CDR3 amino acid sequence. Percentage overlap between repertoires was calculated by dividing the number of shared unique clonotypes by the size of the smaller repertoire. Repertoire richness was assessed with RTK rarefaction, the Chao1 estimator, and Recon v2.1 estimates of unobserved clonotypes. For all TCRbeta clonotypes obtained by the gDNA method from a few donors, generation probabilities were computed with OLGA. The table was pulled from immuneACCESS by TCRdb, which kept in-frame rearrangements only. Such tables lose some clones; where checked, under half of the loss comes from unresolved V genes, and the rest has no known cause. D and trimming were read from the DNA, whereas the V and J calls and clone size are those reported in that table. For this sample there are some 630,000 clones; 72% appear just once. The ten biggest clones cover under 2% of the sample.

The germline V gene (reference sequence) supplies CDR1 LNHDA and CDR2 SQIVND. Deletion took 0 bases off V and 6 bases off J, with a span of 18 bases between the germline ends. The CDR3 starts with the cysteine, ends with the phenylalanine, and has 16 residues. Just CDR3 DNA is preserved here, 48 bases in frame from base 1. Specimen: memory CD4+ T cells sorted from blood. The sample's cell subset or site, from its label and the paper: CD45RA-negative fraction. The sequence was obtained from a woman between 25 and 40 years old in good health. This sequence uses TRBV19 and TRBJ2-7; matching of 5 bases hints at TRBD1 as the D gene. CDR3 region: CASSIDLTGGRVEQYF. The nucleotide sequence reads as follows: TGTGCCAGTAGTATAGATCTTACAGGCGGAAGGGTCGAGCAGTACTTC.